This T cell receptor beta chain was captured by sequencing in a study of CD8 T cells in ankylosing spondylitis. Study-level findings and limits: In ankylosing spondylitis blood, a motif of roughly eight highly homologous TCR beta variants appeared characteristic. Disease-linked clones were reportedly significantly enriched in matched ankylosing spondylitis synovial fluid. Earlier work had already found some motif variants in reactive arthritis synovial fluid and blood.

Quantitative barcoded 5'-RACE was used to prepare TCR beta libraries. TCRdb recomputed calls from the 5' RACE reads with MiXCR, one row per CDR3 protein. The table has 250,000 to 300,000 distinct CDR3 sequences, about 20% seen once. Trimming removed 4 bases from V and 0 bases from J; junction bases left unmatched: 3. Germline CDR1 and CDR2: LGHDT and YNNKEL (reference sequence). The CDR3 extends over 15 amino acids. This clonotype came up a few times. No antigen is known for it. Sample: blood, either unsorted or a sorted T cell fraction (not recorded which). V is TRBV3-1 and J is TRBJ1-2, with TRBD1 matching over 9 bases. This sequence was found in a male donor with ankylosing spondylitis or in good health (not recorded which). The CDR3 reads CASSRGTGSNYGYTF. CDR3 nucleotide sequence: TGTGCCAGCAGCCGTGGGACAGGGTCTAACTATGGCTACACCTTC. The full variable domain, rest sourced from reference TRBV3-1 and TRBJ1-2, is DTAVSQTPKYLVTQMGNDKSIKCEQNLGHDTMYWYKQDSKKFLKIMFSYNNKELIINETVPNRFSPKSPDKAHLNLHINSLELGDSAVYFCASSRGTGSNYGYTFGSGTRLTVV.